A selection of T cell receptor beta chains follows, all from one sample in a study of PD-1 blockade in classical Hodgkin lymphoma. This table comes from immunoSEQ multiplex PCR, and its TCRdb copy is limited to in-frame clones, with some not included. The repertoire has about 21,000 clones, approximately 67% of them found once; the top ten carry around 1.2%. The sample was CD4+ T cells from blood, taken before the fourth cycle of nivolumab. Receptors were obtained from a human donor with classical Hodgkin lymphoma. Each CDR3 is given with its conserved first and last residue. D genes are given only for firm matches. Size values are once, few and many counts, or a class for expanded clones, and some rows have none.

TRBJ2-5 TRBV10-3 - TRBD2 CAISELAGEKETQYF TGTGCCATCAGTGAGTTAGCGGGGGAGAAAGAGACCCAGTACTTC
TRBJ2-2 TRBV5-6 - TRBD1 CASSFRGHWTGELFF TGTGCCAGCAGCTTCAGGGGGCATTGGACCGGGGAGCTGTTTTTT
TRBJ2-3 TRBV7-9 - - CASSLGEVSSTDTQYF TGTGCCAGCAGCTTAGGGGAGGTTTCAAGCACAGATACGCAGTATTTT
TRBJ2-5 TRBV6-5 - - CASSYPGLETQYF TGTGCCAGCAGTTACCCGGGGTTAGAGACCCAGTACTTC
TRBJ1-5 TRBV10-3 medium-sized - CAISDGADQPQHF TGTGCCATCAGTGACGGGGCCGATCAGCCCCAGCATTTT
TRBJ1-4 TRBV18 few - CASSPPADPTNEKLFF TGTGCCAGCTCACCACCGGCGGACCCAACTAATGAAAAACTGTTTTTT
TRBJ2-1 TRBV6-5 - TRBD1 CASSRQGPYNEQFF TGTGCCAGCAGTCGACAGGGACCATACAATGAGCAGTTCTTC
TRBJ2-3 TRBV2 - TRBD2 CASRVLAGGTDTQYF TGTGCCAGCAGGGTCTTAGCGGGGGGCACAGATACGCAGTATTTT
TRBJ1-1 TRBV2 - TRBD1 CASSEQGAVGTEAFF TGTGCCAGCAGTGAACAGGGGGCGGTGGGCACTGAAGCTTTCTTT
TRBJ2-3 TRBV7-2 - TRBD1 CASSSTGAGTDTQYF TGTGCCAGCAGCTCTACAGGGGCCGGCACAGATACGCAGTATTTT